This T cell receptor (beta chain) is drawn from a study of blood T cell repertoires in COVID-19. Study background: T cells, B-cell-depleted T cells, or PBMCs supplied cDNA or gDNA.

V lost 3 bases to trimming and J lost 2 bases, with 18 bases between them. The CDR3 loop spans 17 amino acids. Germline values: CDR1 SGHRS, CDR2 YFSETQ. The method was immunoSEQ multiplex PCR; TCRdb's version includes in-frame clones alone and lacks a portion of them. The table has around 380,000 clones, roughly four fifths seen once. The sequenced material came from peripheral blood. The chain carries TRBV5-1 and TRBJ2-1; D uncertain. This TCR was recovered from a human donor with acute or convalescent COVID-19. The donor label of this sample is uncertain. The CDR3 is CASSWAESPGPYNEQFF. The CDR3 region has the DNA TGCGCCAGCAGCTGGGCTGAGTCCCCCGGTCCCTACAATGAGCAGTTCTTC. Full variable domain (rest looked up from reference TRBV5-1 and TRBJ2-1): KAGVTQTPRYLIKTRGQQVTLSCSPISGHRSVSWYQQTPGQGLQFLFEYFSETQRNKGNFPGRFSGRQFSNSRSEMNVSTLELGDSALYLCASSWAESPGPYNEQFFGPGTRLTVL.